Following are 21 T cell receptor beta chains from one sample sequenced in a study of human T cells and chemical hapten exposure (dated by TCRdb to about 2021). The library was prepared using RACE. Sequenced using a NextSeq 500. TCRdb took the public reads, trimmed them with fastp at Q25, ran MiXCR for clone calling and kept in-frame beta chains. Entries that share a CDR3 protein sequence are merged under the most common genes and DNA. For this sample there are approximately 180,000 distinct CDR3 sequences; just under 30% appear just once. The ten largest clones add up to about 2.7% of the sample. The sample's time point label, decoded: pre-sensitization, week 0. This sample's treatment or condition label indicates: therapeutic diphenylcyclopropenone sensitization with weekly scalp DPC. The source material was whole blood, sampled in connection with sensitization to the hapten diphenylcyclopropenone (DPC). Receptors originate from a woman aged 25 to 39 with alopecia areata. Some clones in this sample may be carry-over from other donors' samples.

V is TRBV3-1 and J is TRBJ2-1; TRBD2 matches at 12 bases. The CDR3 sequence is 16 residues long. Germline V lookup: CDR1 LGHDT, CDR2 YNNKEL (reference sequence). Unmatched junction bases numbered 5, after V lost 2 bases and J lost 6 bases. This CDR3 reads CASSQSPSGRGNEQFF. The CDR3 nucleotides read TGTGCCAGCAGCCAAAGCCCTAGCGGGAGGGGCAATGAGCAGTTCTTC.

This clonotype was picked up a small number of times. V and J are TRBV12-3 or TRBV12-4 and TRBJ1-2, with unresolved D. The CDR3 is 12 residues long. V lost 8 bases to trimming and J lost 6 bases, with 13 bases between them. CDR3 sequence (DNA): TGTGCCAGCGCGACTATCTGGGATGGCTACACCTTC. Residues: CASATIWDGYTF.

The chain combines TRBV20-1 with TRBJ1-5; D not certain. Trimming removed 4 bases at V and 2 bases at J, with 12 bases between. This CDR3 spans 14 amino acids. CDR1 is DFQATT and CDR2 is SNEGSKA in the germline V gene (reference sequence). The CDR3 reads CSAIRSNGNQPQHF. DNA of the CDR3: TGCAGTGCTATTCGGTCCAATGGCAATCAGCCCCAGCATTTT.

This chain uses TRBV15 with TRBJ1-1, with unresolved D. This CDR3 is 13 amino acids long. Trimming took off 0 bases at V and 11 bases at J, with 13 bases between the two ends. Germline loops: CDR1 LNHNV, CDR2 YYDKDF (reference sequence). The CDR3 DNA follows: TGTGCCACCAGCAGAGATCACGGACGAGAGGCTTTCTTT. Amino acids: CATSRDHGREAFF.

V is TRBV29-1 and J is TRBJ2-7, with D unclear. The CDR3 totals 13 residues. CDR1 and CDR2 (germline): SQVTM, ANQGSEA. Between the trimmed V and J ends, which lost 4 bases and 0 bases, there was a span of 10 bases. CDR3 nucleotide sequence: TGCAGCGTTGGAGTTCTCACCTCCTACGAGCAGTACTTC. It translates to CSVGVLTSYEQYF.

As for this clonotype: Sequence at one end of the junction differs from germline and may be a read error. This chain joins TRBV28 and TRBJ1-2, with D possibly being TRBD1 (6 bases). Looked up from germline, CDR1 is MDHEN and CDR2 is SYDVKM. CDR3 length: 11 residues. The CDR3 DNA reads TGTGCCAGCAGTCCGGGCAGGGGTATTTCCTTC. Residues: CASSPGRGISF.

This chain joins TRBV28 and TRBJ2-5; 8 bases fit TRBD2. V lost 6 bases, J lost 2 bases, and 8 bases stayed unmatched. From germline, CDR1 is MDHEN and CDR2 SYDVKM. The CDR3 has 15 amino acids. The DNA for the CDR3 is TGTGCCAGCAGCTACGGGGGGGGGGAGCAAGAGACCCAGTACTTC. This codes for CASSYGGGEQETQYF.

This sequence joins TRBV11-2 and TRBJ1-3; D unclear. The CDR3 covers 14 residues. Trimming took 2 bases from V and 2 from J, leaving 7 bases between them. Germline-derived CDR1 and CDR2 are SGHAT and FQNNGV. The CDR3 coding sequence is TGTGCCAGCAGCTTAAACGGGGCTGGAAACACCATATATTTT. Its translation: CASSLNGAGNTIYF.

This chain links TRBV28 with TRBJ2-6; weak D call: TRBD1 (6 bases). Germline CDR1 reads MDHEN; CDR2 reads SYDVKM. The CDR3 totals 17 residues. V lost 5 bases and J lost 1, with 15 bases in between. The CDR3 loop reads CASSLQGLKSGANVLTF. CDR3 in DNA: TGTGCCAGCAGTCTACAGGGTTTAAAGTCTGGGGCCAACGTCCTGACTTTC.

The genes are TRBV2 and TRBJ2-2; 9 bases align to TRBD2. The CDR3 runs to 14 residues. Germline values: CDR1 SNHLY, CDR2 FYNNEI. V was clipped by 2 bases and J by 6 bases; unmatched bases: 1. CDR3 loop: CASSELAGPGELFF. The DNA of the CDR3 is TGTGCCAGCAGTGAACTAGCGGGGCCCGGGGAGCTGTTTTTT.

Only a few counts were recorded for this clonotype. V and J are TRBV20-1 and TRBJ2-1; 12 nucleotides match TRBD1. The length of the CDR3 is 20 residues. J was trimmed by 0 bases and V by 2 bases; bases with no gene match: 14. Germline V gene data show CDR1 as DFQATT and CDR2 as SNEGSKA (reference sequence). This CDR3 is CSARKAPGQGAPLSYNEQFF. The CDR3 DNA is TGCAGTGCTAGAAAAGCTCCGGGACAGGGGGCACCGCTCTCCTACAATGAGCAGTTCTTC.

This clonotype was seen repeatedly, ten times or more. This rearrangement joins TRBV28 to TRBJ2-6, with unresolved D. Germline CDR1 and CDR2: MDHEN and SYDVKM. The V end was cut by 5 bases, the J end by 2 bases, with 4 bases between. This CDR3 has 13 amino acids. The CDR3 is CASSEAGANVLTF. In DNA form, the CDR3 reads TGTGCCAGCAGTGAGGCTGGGGCCAACGTCCTGACTTTC.

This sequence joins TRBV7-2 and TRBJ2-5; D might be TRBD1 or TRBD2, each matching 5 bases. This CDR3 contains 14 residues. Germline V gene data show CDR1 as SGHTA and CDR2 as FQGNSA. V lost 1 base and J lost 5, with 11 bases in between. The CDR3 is CASSLGTRRETQYF. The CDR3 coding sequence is TGTGCCAGCAGCTTAGGGACAAGGAGGGAGACCCAGTACTTC.

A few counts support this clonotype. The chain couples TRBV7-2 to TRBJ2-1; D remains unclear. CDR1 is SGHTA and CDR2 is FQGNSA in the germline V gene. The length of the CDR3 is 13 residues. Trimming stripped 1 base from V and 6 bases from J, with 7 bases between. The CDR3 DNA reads TGTGCCAGCAGCTTAGTGTCTATCAATGAGCAGTTCTTC. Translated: CASSLVSINEQFF.

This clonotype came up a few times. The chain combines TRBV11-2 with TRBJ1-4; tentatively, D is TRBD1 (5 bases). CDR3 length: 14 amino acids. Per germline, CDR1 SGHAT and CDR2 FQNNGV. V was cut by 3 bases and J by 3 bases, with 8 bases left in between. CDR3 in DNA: TGTGCCAGCAGCTTTTCCAGGGCTAATGAAAAACTGTTTTTT. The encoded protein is CASSFSRANEKLFF.

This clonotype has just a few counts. This chain's CDR3 is CSVRDRDNNEQFF. DNA of the CDR3: TGCAGCGTTCGGGACAGGGATAACAATGAGCAGTTCTTC. The chain is built from TRBV29-1 and TRBJ2-1, with 9 nucleotides matching TRBD1. CDR3 length: 13 amino acids. Germline CDR1 and CDR2: SQVTM and ANQGSEA. The V gene end was trimmed by 5 bases and the J gene end by 5 bases; junction bases not matched to a gene: 4.

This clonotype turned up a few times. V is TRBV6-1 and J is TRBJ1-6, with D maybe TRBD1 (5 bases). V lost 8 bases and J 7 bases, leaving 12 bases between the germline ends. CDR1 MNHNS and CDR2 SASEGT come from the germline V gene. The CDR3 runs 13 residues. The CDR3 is CASDRTQNSPLHF. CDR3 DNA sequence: TGTGCCAGCGATCGGACACAAAATTCACCCCTCCACTTT.

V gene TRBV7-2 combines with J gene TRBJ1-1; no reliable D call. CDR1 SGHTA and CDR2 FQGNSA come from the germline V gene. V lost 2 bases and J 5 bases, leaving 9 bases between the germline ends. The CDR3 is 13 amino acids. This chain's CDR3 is CASSLPQLTEAFF. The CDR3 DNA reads TGTGCCAGCAGCTTACCCCAGTTGACTGAAGCTTTCTTT.

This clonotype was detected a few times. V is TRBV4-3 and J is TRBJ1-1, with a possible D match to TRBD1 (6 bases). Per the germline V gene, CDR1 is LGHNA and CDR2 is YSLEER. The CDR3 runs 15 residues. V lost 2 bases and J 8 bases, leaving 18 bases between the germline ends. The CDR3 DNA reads TGCGCCAGCAGCCAATCGGGGGGCAGTCGGTCGGAAGCTTTCTTT. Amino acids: CASSQSGGSRSEAFF.

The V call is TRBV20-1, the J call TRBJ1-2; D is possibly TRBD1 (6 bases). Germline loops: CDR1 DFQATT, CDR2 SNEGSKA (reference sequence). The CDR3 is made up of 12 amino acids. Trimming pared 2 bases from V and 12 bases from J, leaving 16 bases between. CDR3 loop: CSARSRTEKNTF. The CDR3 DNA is TGCAGTGCTAGATCCCGGACAGAGAAGAACACCTTC.

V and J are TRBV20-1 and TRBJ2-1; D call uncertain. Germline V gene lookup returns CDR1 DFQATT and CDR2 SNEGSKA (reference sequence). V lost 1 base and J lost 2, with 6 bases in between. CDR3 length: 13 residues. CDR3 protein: CSARGSTYNEQFF. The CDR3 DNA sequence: TGCAGTGCTAGAGGCAGCACCTACAATGAGCAGTTCTTC.